Sequencing of this T cell receptor (beta chain) was carried out in a study of T cell responses to AZD1222 COVID-19 vaccine. Study conclusions and caveats: Donors were largely white British and mainly female; clonal diversity was possibly underestimated. A reported finding is that nearly half of spike-specific TCRs target unmutated variant regions.

The count of this clone is one. Antigen unknown. The protocol was immunoSEQ multiplex PCR, while the TCRdb copy is restricted to in-frame clones and leaves out a portion. The sample includes about 120,000 clones, 85% to 90% seen only once; the top ten take roughly a sixth. Germline V gives CDR1 MNHEY, CDR2 SVGAGI. The CDR3 is 15 residues long. Trimming removed 7 bases at V and 0 bases at J, with 13 bases between. The source material was peripheral blood, sampled 28 days after the second AZD1222 dose. This chain links TRBV6-5 with TRBJ2-1; the D is unclear. The TCR sequence derives from an adult who received the AZD1222 COVID-19 vaccine. CDR3 nucleotides: TGTGCCAGCATTATCCGGCCGAGCTCCTACAATGAGCAGTTCTTC. Encoded protein: CASIIRPSSYNEQFF.